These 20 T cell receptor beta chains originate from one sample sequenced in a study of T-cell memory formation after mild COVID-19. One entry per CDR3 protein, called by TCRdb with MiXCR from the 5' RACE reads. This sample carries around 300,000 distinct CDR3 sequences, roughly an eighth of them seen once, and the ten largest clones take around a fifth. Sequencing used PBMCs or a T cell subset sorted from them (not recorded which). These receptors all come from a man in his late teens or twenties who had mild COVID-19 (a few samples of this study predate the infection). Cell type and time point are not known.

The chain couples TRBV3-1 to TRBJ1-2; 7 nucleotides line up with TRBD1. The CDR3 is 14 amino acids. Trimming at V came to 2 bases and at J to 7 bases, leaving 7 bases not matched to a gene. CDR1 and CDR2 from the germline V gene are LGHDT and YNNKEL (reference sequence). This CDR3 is CASSQHDREVGYTF. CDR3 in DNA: TGTGCCAGCAGCCAACACGACAGGGAGGTTGGCTACACCTTC.

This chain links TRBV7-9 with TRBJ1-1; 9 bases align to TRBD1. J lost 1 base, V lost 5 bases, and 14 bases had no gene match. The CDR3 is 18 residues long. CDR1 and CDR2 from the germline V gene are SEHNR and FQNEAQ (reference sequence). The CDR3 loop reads CASSDPTRQGVGNTEAFF. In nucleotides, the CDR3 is TGTGCCAGCAGCGACCCAACCAGACAGGGGGTGGGGAACACTGAAGCTTTCTTT. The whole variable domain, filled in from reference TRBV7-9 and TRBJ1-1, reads DTGVSQNPRHKITKRGQNVTFRCDPISEHNRLYWYRQTLGQGPEFLTYFQNEAQLEKSRLLSDRFSAERPKGSFSTLEIQRTEQGDSAMYLCASSDPTRQGVGNTEAFFGQGTRLTVV.

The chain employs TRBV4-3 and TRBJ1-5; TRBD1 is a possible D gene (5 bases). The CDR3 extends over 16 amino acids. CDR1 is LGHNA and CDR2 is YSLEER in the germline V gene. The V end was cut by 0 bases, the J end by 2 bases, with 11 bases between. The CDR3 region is CASSQDSGRGNQPQHF. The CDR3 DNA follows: TGCGCCAGCAGCCAAGATAGTGGCAGGGGCAATCAGCCCCAGCATTTT.

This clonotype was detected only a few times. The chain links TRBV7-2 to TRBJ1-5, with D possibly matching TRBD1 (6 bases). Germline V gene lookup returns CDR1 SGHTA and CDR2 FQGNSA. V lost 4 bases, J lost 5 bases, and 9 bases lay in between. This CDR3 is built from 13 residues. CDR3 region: CASSSWTDQPQHF. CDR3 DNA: TGTGCCAGCAGCTCATGGACAGATCAGCCCCAGCATTTT.

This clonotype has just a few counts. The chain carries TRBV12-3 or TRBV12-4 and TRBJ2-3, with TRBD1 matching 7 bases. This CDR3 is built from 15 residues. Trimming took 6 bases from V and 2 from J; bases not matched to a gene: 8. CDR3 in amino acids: CASRTGPDDTDTQYF. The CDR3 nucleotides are TGTGCCAGCAGGACAGGGCCCGACGACACAGATACGCAGTATTTT.

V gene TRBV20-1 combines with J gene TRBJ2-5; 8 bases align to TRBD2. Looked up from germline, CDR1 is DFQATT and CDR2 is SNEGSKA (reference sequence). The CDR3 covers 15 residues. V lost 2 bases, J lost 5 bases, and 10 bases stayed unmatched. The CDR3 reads CSARMAGGQEETQYF. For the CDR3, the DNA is TGCAGTGCTAGAATGGCGGGGGGCCAGGAGGAGACCCAGTACTTC.

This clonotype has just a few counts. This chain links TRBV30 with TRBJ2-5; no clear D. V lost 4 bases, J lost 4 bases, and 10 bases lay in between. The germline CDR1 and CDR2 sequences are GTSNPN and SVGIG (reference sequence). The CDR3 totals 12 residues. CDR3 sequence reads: CAWTIRGETQYF. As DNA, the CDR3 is TGTGCCTGGACTATCCGTGGAGAGACCCAGTACTTC.

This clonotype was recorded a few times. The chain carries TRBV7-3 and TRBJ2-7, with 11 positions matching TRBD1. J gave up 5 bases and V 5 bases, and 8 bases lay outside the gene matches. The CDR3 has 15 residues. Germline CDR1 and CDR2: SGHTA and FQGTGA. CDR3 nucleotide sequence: TGTGCCAGCAGCCGCGGGACAGGGGGTCTCCACGAGCAGTACTTC. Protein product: CASSRGTGGLHEQYF.

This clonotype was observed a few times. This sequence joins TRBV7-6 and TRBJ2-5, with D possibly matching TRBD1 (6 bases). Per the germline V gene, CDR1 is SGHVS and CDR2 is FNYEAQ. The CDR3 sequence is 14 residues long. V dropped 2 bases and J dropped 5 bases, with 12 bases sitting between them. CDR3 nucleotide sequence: TGTGCCAGCAGCTTATACTCTCAGGGGGAGACCCAGTACTTC. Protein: CASSLYSQGETQYF.

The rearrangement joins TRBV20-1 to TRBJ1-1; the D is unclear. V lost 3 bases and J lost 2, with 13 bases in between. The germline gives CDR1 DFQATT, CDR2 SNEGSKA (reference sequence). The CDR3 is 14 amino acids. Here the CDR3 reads CSASYLRPNTEAFF. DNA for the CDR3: TGCAGTGCTAGTTATCTGCGGCCTAACACTGAAGCTTTCTTT.

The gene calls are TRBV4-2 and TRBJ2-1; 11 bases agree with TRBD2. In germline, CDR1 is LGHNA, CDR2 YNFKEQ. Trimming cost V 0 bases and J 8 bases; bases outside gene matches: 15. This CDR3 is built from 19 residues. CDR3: CASSQDGAPSGGQFDEQFF. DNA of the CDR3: TGTGCCAGCAGCCAAGACGGTGCGCCTAGCGGGGGGCAGTTCGATGAGCAGTTCTTC.

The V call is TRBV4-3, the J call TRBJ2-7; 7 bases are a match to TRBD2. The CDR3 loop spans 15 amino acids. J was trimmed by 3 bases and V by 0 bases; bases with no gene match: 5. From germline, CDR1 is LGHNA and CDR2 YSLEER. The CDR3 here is CASSQDPSGGYEQYF. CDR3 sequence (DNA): TGCGCCAGCAGCCAAGACCCTAGCGGAGGCTACGAGCAGTACTTC.

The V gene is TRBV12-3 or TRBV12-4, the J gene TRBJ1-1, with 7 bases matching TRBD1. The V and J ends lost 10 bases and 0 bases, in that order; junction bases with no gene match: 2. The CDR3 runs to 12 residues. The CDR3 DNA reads TGTGCCACCACAGGGGTGAACACTGAAGCTTTCTTT. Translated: CATTGVNTEAFF.

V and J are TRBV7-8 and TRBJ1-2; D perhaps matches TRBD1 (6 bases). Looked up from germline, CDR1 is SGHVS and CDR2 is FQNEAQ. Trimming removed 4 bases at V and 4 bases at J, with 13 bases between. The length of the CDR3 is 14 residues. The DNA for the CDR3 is TGTGCCAGCAGCTCACGGGACACTTCCTATGGCTACACCTTC. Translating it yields CASSSRDTSYGYTF. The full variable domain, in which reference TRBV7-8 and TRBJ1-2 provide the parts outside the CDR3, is GAGVSQSPRYKVAKRGQDVALRCDPISGHVSLFWYQQALGQGPEFLTYFQNEAQLDKSGLPSDRFFAERPEGSVSTLKIQRTQQEDSAVYLCASSSRDTSYGYTFGSGTRLTVV.

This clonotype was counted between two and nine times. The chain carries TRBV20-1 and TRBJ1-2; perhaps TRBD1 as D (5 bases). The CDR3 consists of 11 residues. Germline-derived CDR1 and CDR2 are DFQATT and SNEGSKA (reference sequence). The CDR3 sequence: CRVRGGYGYTF. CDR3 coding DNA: TGCAGAGTGAGGGGCGGCTATGGCTACACCTTC.

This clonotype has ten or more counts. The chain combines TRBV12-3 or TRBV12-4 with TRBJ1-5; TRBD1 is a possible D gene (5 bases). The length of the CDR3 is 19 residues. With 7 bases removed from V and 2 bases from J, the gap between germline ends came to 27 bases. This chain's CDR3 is CASTDPAAGYTSGNQPQHF. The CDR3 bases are TGTGCCAGCACCGATCCCGCTGCAGGGTACACATCAGGCAATCAGCCCCAGCATTTT.

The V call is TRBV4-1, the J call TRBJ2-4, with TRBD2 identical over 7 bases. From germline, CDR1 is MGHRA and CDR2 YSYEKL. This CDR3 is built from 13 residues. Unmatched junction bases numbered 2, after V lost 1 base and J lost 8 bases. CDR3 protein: CASSQGRGDIQYF. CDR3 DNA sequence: TGCGCCAGCAGCCAAGGCCGGGGGGACATTCAGTACTTC.

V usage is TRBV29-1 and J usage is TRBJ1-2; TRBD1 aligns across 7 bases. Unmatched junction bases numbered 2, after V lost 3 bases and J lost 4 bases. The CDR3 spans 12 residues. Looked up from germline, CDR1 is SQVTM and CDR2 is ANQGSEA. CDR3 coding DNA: TGCAGCGTTGACAGGGGGTCCTATGGCTACACCTTC. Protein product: CSVDRGSYGYTF.

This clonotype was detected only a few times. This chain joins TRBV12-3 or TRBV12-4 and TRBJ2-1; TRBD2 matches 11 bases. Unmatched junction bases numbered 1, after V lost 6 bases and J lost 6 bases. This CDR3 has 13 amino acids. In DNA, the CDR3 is TGTGCCAGCAGACTAGCGGGGGCCAATGAGCAGTTCTTC. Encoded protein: CASRLAGANEQFF.

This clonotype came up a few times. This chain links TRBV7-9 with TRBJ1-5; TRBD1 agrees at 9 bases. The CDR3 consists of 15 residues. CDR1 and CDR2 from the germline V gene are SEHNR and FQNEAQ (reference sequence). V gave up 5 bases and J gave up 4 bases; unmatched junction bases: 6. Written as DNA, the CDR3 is TGTGCCAGCAGCGTGGGGACAGGGTTAAATCAGCCCCAGCATTTT. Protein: CASSVGTGLNQPQHF.